A selection of T cell receptor beta chains follows, all from one sample in a study of blood T cell repertoires in COVID-19. Repertoires were generated with immunoSEQ multiplex PCR, while TCRdb's copy carries only in-frame clones and drops some. The profile shows about 10,000 clones, around 89% of them singletons. The sample comprised peripheral blood. These receptors were obtained from a human donor in a cohort sampled during active COVID-19. The CDR3 runs from the conserved cysteine through the conserved F or W. The order of the fields is D gene, V gene, J gene, CDR3 protein. A D gene is named only where the DNA matches it firmly.

.	TRBV7-8	TRBJ1-3	CASSLLLAGNTIYF
TRBD2	TRBV10-1	TRBJ2-3	CASSESGGGVRITDTQYF
.	TRBV20-1	TRBJ1-2	CSGADSYGYTF
.	TRBV7-6	TRBJ1-1	CASSLQMNTEAFF
.	TRBV5-6	TRBJ1-5	CASSLAGYQPQHF
TRBD2	TRBV2	TRBJ2-7	CASSESGESSYEQYF
.	TRBV29-1	TRBJ2-7	CSVDSSYEQYF
TRBD1	TRBV20-1	TRBJ1-3	CSASRGQGSYTIYF
.	TRBV4-1	TRBJ2-7	CASSRLLAGGNEQYF
.	TRBV19	TRBJ2-3	CASSINGDFTDTQYF
.	TRBV12-3/TRBV12-4	TRBJ2-7	CASRLTGNYEQYF
.	TRBV7-6	TRBJ1-1	CASSATLDKGDTEAFF